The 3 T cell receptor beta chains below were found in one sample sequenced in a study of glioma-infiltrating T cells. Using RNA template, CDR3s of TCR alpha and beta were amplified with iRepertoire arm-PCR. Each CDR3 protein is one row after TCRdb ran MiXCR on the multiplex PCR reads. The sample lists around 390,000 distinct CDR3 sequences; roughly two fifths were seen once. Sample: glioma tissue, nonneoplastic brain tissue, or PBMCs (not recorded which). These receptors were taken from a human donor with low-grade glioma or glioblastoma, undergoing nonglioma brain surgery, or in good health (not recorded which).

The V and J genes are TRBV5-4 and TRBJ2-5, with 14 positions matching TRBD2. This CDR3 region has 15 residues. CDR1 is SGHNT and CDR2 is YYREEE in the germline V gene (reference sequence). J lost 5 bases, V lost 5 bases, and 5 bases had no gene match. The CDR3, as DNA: TGTGCCAGCAGGTGGGGACTAGCGGGAGATGAGACCCAGTACTTC. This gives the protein CASRWGLAGDETQYF.

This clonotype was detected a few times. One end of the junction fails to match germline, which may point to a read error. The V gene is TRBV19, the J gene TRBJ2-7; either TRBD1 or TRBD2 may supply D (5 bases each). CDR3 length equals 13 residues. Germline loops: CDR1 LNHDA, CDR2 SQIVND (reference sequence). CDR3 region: CASSWGRAYEQYF. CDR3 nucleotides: TGTGCTAGTAGTTGGGGACGGGCCTACGAGCAGTACTTC.

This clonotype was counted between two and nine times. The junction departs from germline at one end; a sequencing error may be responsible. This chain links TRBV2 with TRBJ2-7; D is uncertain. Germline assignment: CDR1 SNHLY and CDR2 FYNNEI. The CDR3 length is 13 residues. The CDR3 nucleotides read TGTGCCAGCAGCGAAGCCGTATCCAACGAGCAGTACTTC. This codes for CASSEAVSNEQYF.